These 27 T cell receptor beta chains were all obtained from the same sample, sequenced in a study of blood T cell repertoires in COVID-19. TCRdb's copy holds only in-frame clones and misses some; the assay was immunoSEQ multiplex PCR. The sample lists under 150,000 clones; 88% were seen once. Material: PBMCs or T cells enriched from blood (not recorded which). The receptors derive from a woman under 40 with acute COVID-19.

V usage is TRBV25-1 and J usage is TRBJ2-1, with TRBD1 identical over 8 bases. Germline V gene sequence: CDR1 MGHDK, CDR2 SYGVNS. Losses at the gene ends were 7 bases for V and 6 bases for J; bases not matched to a gene: 8. This CDR3 has 14 amino acids. CDR3 region: CASIGDRPSNEQFF. The CDR3 DNA follows: TGTGCCAGCATCGGGGACAGGCCCTCCAATGAGCAGTTCTTC.

The chain has TRBV9 and TRBJ2-1, with 10 bases matching TRBD1. J gave up 7 bases and V 3 bases, and 13 bases lay outside the gene matches. CDR1 is SGDLS and CDR2 is YYNGEE in the germline V gene. The CDR3 runs to 17 residues. CDR3 nucleotide sequence: TGTGCCAGCAGCGACCTGCCGGGACAGGGGCCTCGAAATGAGCAGTTCTTC. This codes for CASSDLPGQGPRNEQFF.

The rearrangement links TRBV14 to TRBJ2-2; 11 positions match TRBD2. The CDR3 has 17 amino acids. The V and J ends lost 0 bases and 3 bases, in that order; junction bases with no gene match: 3. CDR1 and CDR2 (germline): SGHDN, FVKESK. For the CDR3, the DNA is TGTGCCAGCAGCCAAGATACTAGCGGGAGTTACACCGGGGAGCTGTTTTTT. Protein sequence: CASSQDTSGSYTGELFF.

The chain is built from TRBV19 and TRBJ1-1, with D tentatively TRBD1 (6 bases). The V gene lost 3 bases and the J gene lost 8 bases, with 13 bases spanning the gap. This CDR3 region has 13 residues. Germline V lookup: CDR1 LNHDA, CDR2 SQIVND (reference sequence). The CDR3 nucleotides are TGTGCCAGTAGTATCCAGGGGAGCACCGAAGCTTTCTTT. It translates to CASSIQGSTEAFF. The variable domain in full, with the rest retrieved from reference TRBV19 and TRBJ1-1, is DGGITQSPKYLFRKEGQNVTLSCEQNLNHDAMYWYRQDPGQGLRLIYYSQIVNDFQKGDIAEGYSVSREKKESFPLTVTSAQKNPTAFYLCASSIQGSTEAFFGQGTRLTVV.

The chain joins TRBV5-5 to TRBJ1-1, with D maybe TRBD1 (6 bases). In germline, CDR1 is SGHKS, CDR2 YYEKEE (reference sequence). The CDR3 extends over 15 amino acids. The V and J ends lost 1 base and 0 bases respectively, with 10 bases between them. The CDR3 sequence is CASSLSGGMNTEAFF. CDR3 DNA: TGTGCCAGCAGCTTGTCGGGGGGCATGAACACTGAAGCTTTCTTT. Full variable domain (rest looked up from reference TRBV5-5 and TRBJ1-1): DAGVTQSPTHLIKTRGQQVTLRCSPISGHKSVSWYQQVLGQGPQFIFQYYEKEERGRGNFPDRFSARQFPNYSSELNVNALLLGDSALYLCASSLSGGMNTEAFFGQGTRLTVV.

The J gene is TRBJ2-1, the V gene TRBV18; 8 bases are a match to TRBD1. Looked up from germline, CDR1 is KGHSH and CDR2 is LQKENI. There are 14 residues in the CDR3. The V segment lost 6 bases and the J segment 8 bases; nucleotides outside the gene matches: 9. CDR3 in DNA: TGTGCCAGCTCCGGACAGGGTGTGGAGGATGAGCAGTTCTTC. This gives the protein CASSGQGVEDEQFF.

This sequence joins TRBV10-3 and TRBJ2-2; tentative D call: TRBD2 (5 bases). CDR3 length equals 16 residues. Deletions cut 8 bases from V and 7 bases from J, with 23 bases between. Germline V gene lookup returns CDR1 ENHRY and CDR2 SYGVKD. The CDR3 DNA follows: TGTGCCATCTCCCTTGGTGGGCTGGACTCCAGCGGGGAGCTGTTTTTT. Translated, it gives CAISLGGLDSSGELFF.

This clone was observed once. The chain carries TRBV28 and TRBJ2-5; no clear D gene. Trimming removed 6 bases from V and 5 bases from J, with 13 bases in between. Germline assignment: CDR1 MDHEN and CDR2 SYDVKM. This CDR3 has 13 residues. CDR3 sequence reads: CASSTAGAETQYF. Here the CDR3 DNA reads TGTGCCAGCAGCACGGCAGGTGCTGAGACCCAGTACTTC.

This clone occurred a few times. The chain links TRBV5-4 to TRBJ1-2; unclear D gene. Germline values: CDR1 SGHNT, CDR2 YYREEE (reference sequence). V dropped 4 bases and J dropped 4 bases, with 14 bases sitting between them. The CDR3 is 14 residues long. The CDR3 nucleotides are TGTGCCAGCAGCCTAAGCGACGGAGTCTATGGCTACACCTTC. Its protein product is CASSLSDGVYGYTF. The full variable domain, rest sourced from reference TRBV5-4 and TRBJ1-2, is ETGVTQSPTHLIKTRGQQVTLRCSSQSGHNTVSWYQQALGQGPQFIFQYYREEENGRGNFPPRFSGLQFPNYSSELNVNALELDDSALYLCASSLSDGVYGYTFGSGTRLTVV.

The chain employs TRBV7-9 and TRBJ1-2, with a possible D match to TRBD1 (6 bases). The CDR3 is 16 residues long. Germline-derived CDR1 and CDR2 are SEHNR and FQNEAQ (reference sequence). V lost 2 bases and J 5 bases, leaving 18 bases between the germline ends. In DNA form, the CDR3 reads TGTGCCAGCAGCTTACGTACTGTTCAACAGGGTTATGGCTACACCTTC. Residues: CASSLRTVQQGYGYTF.

This sequence joins TRBV19 and TRBJ1-5; weak D call: TRBD1 (6 bases). Germline CDR1 and CDR2: LNHDA and SQIVND (reference sequence). Trimming pared 1 base from V and 6 bases from J, leaving 16 bases between. The CDR3 spans 16 residues. The CDR3 loop reads CASSIGRGGIGQPQHF. The CDR3 DNA is TGTGCCAGTAGTATAGGAAGAGGGGGTATCGGTCAGCCCCAGCATTTT.

The chain recombines TRBV28 with TRBJ1-5; 7 bases line up with TRBD1. The germline V gene encodes CDR1 MDHEN and CDR2 SYDVKM. This CDR3 is built from 17 residues. J gave up 3 bases and V 2 bases, and 10 bases lay outside the gene matches. For the CDR3, the DNA is TGTGCCAGCAGTTTAAAGGCCCCGACAGGGTACAATCAGCCCCAGCATTTT. Translated: CASSLKAPTGYNQPQHF.

CDR3 coding DNA: TGTGCCAGCAGTCTCAGTCCGGGACAGGGAGTTATAAGCCCCTATGGCTACACCTTC. Translation gives CASSLSPGQGVISPYGYTF. The V gene is TRBV6-4, the J gene TRBJ1-2, with 9 bases aligning to TRBD1. Germline V CDR1 and CDR2: MRHNA, SNTAGT. Trimming at V came to 5 bases and at J to 4 bases, leaving 20 bases not matched to a gene. CDR3 length: 19 residues.

This chain links TRBV13 with TRBJ1-1; D might be TRBD1 (6 bases). Germline assignment: CDR1 PRHDT and CDR2 FYEKMQ (reference sequence). This CDR3 is built from 14 residues. Trimming shortened V by 4 bases and J by 8 bases, and 17 bases separated the two germline ends. For the CDR3, the DNA is TGTGCCAGCAGCTCCCTTACAGGGTTCAGAGAAGCTTTCTTT. It yields the protein CASSSLTGFREAFF.

V gene TRBV9 combines with J gene TRBJ1-1; a possible D gene is TRBD1 (5 bases). With 3 bases removed from V and 0 bases from J, the gap between germline ends came to 6 bases. Germline V CDR1 and CDR2: SGDLS, YYNGEE. The CDR3 spans 13 residues. The DNA for the CDR3 is TGTGCCAGCAGCGCAGGGTTGAACACTGAAGCTTTCTTT. Translation gives CASSAGLNTEAFF.

J is TRBJ2-7 and V is TRBV5-1; 11 bases match TRBD1. Germline V gives CDR1 SGHRS, CDR2 YFSETQ. The CDR3 spans 14 residues. V dropped 4 bases and J dropped 6; count of bases not matched to a gene: 6. This CDR3 is CASSLGQGVGEQYF. As DNA, the CDR3 is TGCGCCAGCAGCCTGGGACAGGGGGTGGGCGAGCAGTACTTC. The entire variable domain, with the rest obtained from reference TRBV5-1 and TRBJ2-7, is as follows: KAGVTQTPRYLIKTRGQQVTLSCSPISGHRSVSWYQQTPGQGLQFLFEYFSETQRNKGNFPGRFSGRQFSNSRSEMNVSTLELGDSALYLCASSLGQGVGEQYFGPGTRLTVT.

The chain has TRBV29-1 and TRBJ2-7; 8 nucleotides align to TRBD2. The germline V gene has CDR1 SQVTM and CDR2 ANQGSEA. CDR3 size: 14 residues. With 8 bases clipped from V and 2 bases from J, the junction kept 11 bases outside the gene matches. The CDR3 nucleotides read TGCAGCCCACGGGGGGGGAGGGAGCCCTACGAGCAGTACTTC. This encodes CSPRGGREPYEQYF.

The rearrangement uses TRBV19 and TRBJ2-7, with a tentative D call TRBD1 (6 bases). Trimming removed 5 bases at V and 6 bases at J, with 11 bases between. The CDR3 runs to 12 residues. Looked up from germline, CDR1 is LNHDA and CDR2 is SQIVND (reference sequence). CDR3 sequence (DNA): TGTGCCAGTAGTTTCGGCAGGGGCGAGCAGTACTTC. This translates into CASSFGRGEQYF.

J is TRBJ1-5 and V is TRBV5-1; D is uncertain. Trimming removed 0 bases from V and 6 bases from J, with 13 bases in between. Germline-derived CDR1 and CDR2 are SGHRS and YFSETQ. The CDR3 consists of 15 residues. This CDR3 reads CASSLEGGRSQPQHF. The CDR3 region has the DNA TGCGCCAGCAGCTTGGAGGGCGGGAGGAGTCAGCCCCAGCATTTT.

In this sample, this clone turned up once. The V call is TRBV5-4, the J call TRBJ1-6, with 7 positions matching TRBD1. The germline V gene has CDR1 SGHNT and CDR2 YYREEE (reference sequence). V was clipped by 4 bases and J by 9 bases; unmatched bases: 10. This CDR3 comprises 15 residues. The CDR3 is CASSPGTAAGSPLHF. CDR3 nucleotides: TGTGCCAGCAGCCCGGGGACAGCAGCGGGTTCACCCCTCCACTTT.

This chain links TRBV27 with TRBJ2-3; D uncertain. The CDR3 extends over 11 amino acids. Germline values: CDR1 MNHEY, CDR2 SMNVEV (reference sequence). V lost 8 bases to trimming and J lost 11 bases, with 14 bases between them. This CDR3 reads CASHGQKGQYF. The CDR3, as DNA: TGTGCCAGCCATGGGCAAAAAGGGCAGTATTTT.

The chain carries TRBV15 and TRBJ2-7; maybe TRBD1 (5 bases). Germline values: CDR1 LNHNV, CDR2 YYDKDF (reference sequence). V was clipped by 0 bases and J by 0 bases, with 9 bases between them. The CDR3 runs 15 residues. The CDR3 reads CATSRERTGSYEQYF. For the CDR3, the DNA is TGTGCCACCAGCAGAGAACGCACAGGCTCCTACGAGCAGTACTTC.

The chain has TRBV7-2 and TRBJ1-2; D gene unclear. This CDR3 is 15 amino acids long. Per germline, CDR1 SGHTA and CDR2 FQGNSA. Trimming took off 5 bases at V and 4 bases at J, with 17 bases between the two ends. The CDR3 spells CASSPRGASGYGYTF. Here the CDR3 DNA reads TGTGCCAGCAGCCCTCGTGGAGCGTCCGGCTATGGCTACACCTTC.

This clone occurred once. V and J are TRBV7-2 and TRBJ2-6, with D perhaps TRBD1 (6 bases). Per the germline V gene, CDR1 is SGHTA and CDR2 is FQGNSA. The CDR3 is made up of 17 amino acids. V was trimmed by 5 bases and J by 0 bases, leaving 14 bases between them. CDR3 sequence: CASSPPTGDSGANVLTF. The CDR3 coding sequence is TGTGCCAGCAGCCCCCCGACAGGAGACTCTGGGGCCAACGTCCTGACTTTC.

The CDR3 region has the DNA TGTGCCAGCAGCGTAGCACTAGCAGGAGGGGAGACCCAGTACTTC. This translates into CASSVALAGGETQYF. This chain links TRBV9 with TRBJ2-5, with D possibly being TRBD2 (6 bases). Germline V lookup: CDR1 SGDLS, CDR2 YYNGEE. The length of the CDR3 is 15 residues. Between the trimmed V and J ends, which lost 0 bases and 5 bases, there was a span of 14 bases.

The chain joins TRBV6-6 to TRBJ2-1, with TRBD2 matching over 9 bases. V was clipped by 5 bases and J by 3 bases; unmatched bases: 5. CDR3 size: 15 residues. The germline gives CDR1 MNHNY, CDR2 SVGAGI (reference sequence). The CDR3 sequence is CASSPGTSFYNEQFF. The CDR3 coding sequence is TGTGCCAGCAGTCCCGGGACTAGCTTCTACAATGAGCAGTTCTTC.

The chain combines TRBV27 with TRBJ2-1, with D possibly being TRBD2 (5 bases). The V and J ends lost 8 bases and 4 bases respectively, with 12 bases between them. CDR1 and CDR2 from the germline V gene are MNHEY and SMNVEV (reference sequence). There are 13 residues in the CDR3. CDR3 in DNA: TGTGCCAGCTCCCAGAGGGAGTACAATGAGCAGTTCTTC. This sequence encodes CASSQREYNEQFF.